This T cell receptor (beta chain) comes out of a study of beta chain features in type 1 diabetes. Across the whole study: Similarity in age, gender and cell yields was seen between patients and healthy donors.

V gave up 2 bases and J gave up 7 bases; unmatched junction bases: 1. There are 15 residues in the CDR3. Germline loops: CDR1 MNHEY, CDR2 SMNVEV (reference sequence). Investigators reverse transcribed all isolated RNA, so they sequenced expressed TCRB transcripts. Data came from immunoSEQ multiplex PCR; TCRdb stores just in-frame clones and leaves some out. This table has over 120,000 clones, more than 9% appearing once. The chain combines TRBV27 with TRBJ1-6; 11 nucleotides align to TRBD1. The sequenced sample was naive CD4+ T cells from blood. The TCR originated in a man younger than 30 in good health. The CDR3 DNA reads as TGTGCCAGCAGTTTAGGGACAGGGGGGAATTCACCCCTCCACTTT. Translating gives CASSLGTGGNSPLHF.